Listed here are 25 T cell receptor beta chains from one sample, sequenced in a study of T cell changes during pregnancy in multiple sclerosis. Generated by immunoSEQ multiplex PCR, the TCRdb table keeps only in-frame clones and is missing some. This table has about 29,000 clones, 89% appearing once. The sample consisted of CD8+ T cells from peripheral blood mononuclear cells, taken after pregnancy. Source of these receptors: a female donor with multiple sclerosis, enrolled in a pregnancy study.

V gene TRBV7-9 combines with J gene TRBJ1-1, with D hard to call. V shed 3 bases and J shed 6 bases, with 11 bases lying between them. The CDR3 consists of 13 residues. Per germline, CDR1 SEHNR and CDR2 FQNEAQ (reference sequence). As DNA, the CDR3 is TGTGCCAGCAGCTTTTTCCGAGCACCTGAAGCTTTCTTT. Its translation: CASSFFRAPEAFF.

The chain carries TRBV7-8 and TRBJ2-7; D is uncertain. The V end was cut by 5 bases, the J end by 4 bases, with 9 bases between. CDR1 and CDR2 (germline): SGHVS, FQNEAQ. The CDR3 consists of 12 residues. CDR3 sequence reads: CASSPPEYEQYF. The CDR3 region has the DNA TGTGCCAGCAGCCCGCCGGAGTACGAGCAGTACTTC.

The chain carries TRBV2 and TRBJ2-7; D is perhaps TRBD1 (5 bases). V shed 2 bases and J shed 11 bases, with 13 bases lying between them. The germline CDR1 and CDR2 sequences are SNHLY and FYNNEI. This CDR3 region has 12 residues. The CDR3 DNA is TGTGCCAGCAGTGAATCGCCAGGGAAAAAGTACTTC. Its protein is CASSESPGKKYF.

A single count supports this clone. The rearrangement joins TRBV28 to TRBJ2-5; maybe TRBD2 (6 bases). The CDR3 loop spans 15 amino acids. Germline V gene lookup returns CDR1 MDHEN and CDR2 SYDVKM. Trimming removed 6 bases from V and 0 bases from J, with 14 bases in between. Written as DNA, the CDR3 is TGTGCCAGCAGCCATCTACGGAGGGACCAAGAGACCCAGTACTTC. Translating gives CASSHLRRDQETQYF.

The chain employs TRBV7-2 and TRBJ2-4; no clear D. The CDR3 length is 13 residues. Trimming removed 1 base from V and 8 bases from J, with 9 bases in between. Germline-derived CDR1 and CDR2 are SGHTA and FQGNSA. CDR3 DNA: TGTGCCAGCAGCTTAGACGAGTTGGACATTCAGTACTTC. Its translation: CASSLDELDIQYF. Together with reference TRBV7-2 and TRBJ2-4, the CDR3 gives the full variable domain: GAGVSQSPSNKVTEKGKDVELRCDPISGHTALYWYRQSLGQGLEFLIYFQGNSAPDKSGLPSDRFSAERTGGSVSTLTIQRTQQEDSAVYLCASSLDELDIQYFGAGTRLSVL.

This chain uses TRBV9 with TRBJ2-7; D is possibly TRBD2 (7 bases). The V end was cut by 4 bases, the J end by 4 bases, with 15 bases between. This CDR3 spans 14 amino acids. The V gene's germline CDR1 is SGDLS and CDR2 YYNGEE. For the CDR3, the DNA is TGTGCCAGCAGCACAGGGCGCGGGGGTTACGAGCAGTACTTC. It codes for CASSTGRGGYEQYF.

This chain links TRBV5-6 with TRBJ2-2, with a tentative D call TRBD2 (6 bases). Germline lookup yields CDR1 SGHDT and CDR2 YYEEEE. Trimming removed 4 bases at V and 3 bases at J, with 16 bases between. CDR3 length equals 16 residues. CDR3 in amino acids: CASSPWERDYTGELFF. The CDR3 bases are TGTGCCAGCAGCCCATGGGAAAGGGACTACACCGGGGAGCTGTTTTTT.

The rearrangement uses TRBV5-8 and TRBJ2-1; 7 bases agree with TRBD1. The V gene end was trimmed by 5 bases and the J gene end by 4 bases; junction bases not matched to a gene: 9. Per germline, CDR1 SGHTS and CDR2 YDEGEE. The CDR3 consists of 15 residues. CDR3 residues: CASSSGTEMYNEQFF. CDR3 in DNA: TGTGCCAGCAGTTCCGGGACAGAGATGTACAATGAGCAGTTCTTC.

The V and J genes are TRBV27 and TRBJ2-2, with 7 bases lining up with TRBD1. The V gene's germline CDR1 is MNHEY and CDR2 SMNVEV (reference sequence). V dropped 2 bases and J dropped 5; count of bases not matched to a gene: 11. The CDR3 sequence is 17 residues long. The CDR3 coding sequence is TGTGCCAGCAGTTTAAGGTCCGACAGGGTTCGGACCGGGGAGCTGTTTTTT. As protein: CASSLRSDRVRTGELFF.

The rearrangement joins TRBV9 to TRBJ2-3, with a tentative D call TRBD1 (6 bases). The CDR3 has 17 residues. The V end lost 0 bases, the J end lost 2 bases, and 16 bases lay between the germline ends. Germline CDR1 SGDLS, CDR2 YYNGEE. CDR3 amino acids: CASSVGARQDPTDTQYF. The DNA of the CDR3 is TGTGCCAGCAGCGTAGGGGCTCGACAGGATCCCACAGATACGCAGTATTTT.

The rearrangement links TRBV6-5 to TRBJ1-2, with D unresolved. CDR3 length: 14 residues. V dropped 2 bases and J dropped 4 bases, with 11 bases sitting between them. CDR1 and CDR2 (germline): MNHEY, SVGAGI. The CDR3 sequence: CASSYREDSYGYTF. The CDR3 DNA follows: TGTGCCAGCAGTTACAGAGAGGATTCCTATGGCTACACCTTC.

This clone was counted between two and nine times. CDR3 residues: CSAQGAYMNTEAFF. The CDR3, as DNA: TGCAGCGCCCAGGGGGCTTACATGAACACTGAAGCTTTCTTT. V is TRBV29-1 and J is TRBJ1-1, with 8 bases identical to TRBD1. CDR3 length equals 14 residues. The V and J ends lost 7 bases and 0 bases, in that order; junction bases with no gene match: 7. Germline V gives CDR1 SQVTM, CDR2 ANQGSEA.

This clone has just one count. V is TRBV27 and J is TRBJ2-5; D is unresolved. Matching the DNA end better, TRBJ2-7 makes the J call doubtful. In germline, CDR1 is MNHEY, CDR2 SMNVEV (reference sequence). The CDR3 consists of 13 residues. The CDR3 DNA sequence: TGTGCCAGCAGTTATTCAGGCGTCTACGAGCAGTACTTC. It translates to CASSYSGVYEQYF.

This chain links TRBV6-5 with TRBJ2-7, with D possibly matching TRBD2 (5 bases). Trimming shortened V by 6 bases and J by 0 bases, and 15 bases separated the two germline ends. Looked up from germline, CDR1 is MNHEY and CDR2 is SVGAGI. The CDR3 extends over 15 amino acids. CDR3 bases: TGTGCCAGCAGAAAGACCTGGGAGAGCTCCTACGAGCAGTACTTC. Encoded protein: CASRKTWESSYEQYF.

The gene calls are TRBV27 and TRBJ1-5, with TRBD1 matching 7 bases. The V segment lost 3 bases and the J segment 0 bases; nucleotides outside the gene matches: 2. CDR1 and CDR2 from the germline V gene are MNHEY and SMNVEV (reference sequence). This CDR3 region has 15 residues. The CDR3 loop is CASSLQGDSNQPQHF. The DNA of the CDR3 is TGTGCCAGCAGTTTGCAGGGGGATAGCAATCAGCCCCAGCATTTT.

This clone has a handful of counts. The chain couples TRBV27 to TRBJ1-1; D gene unclear. The V gene lost 5 bases and the J gene lost 5 bases, with 15 bases spanning the gap. The CDR3 sequence is 14 residues long. The germline gives CDR1 MNHEY, CDR2 SMNVEV (reference sequence). CDR3 DNA sequence: TGTGCCAGCAGTATATTCGGGTTAGGTACTGAAGCTTTCTTT. Protein product: CASSIFGLGTEAFF.

V is TRBV5-4 and J is TRBJ2-1, with 12 bases lining up with TRBD2. Germline CDR1 reads SGHNT; CDR2 reads YYREEE (reference sequence). The CDR3 runs to 16 residues. Trimming cost V 4 bases and J 6 bases; bases outside gene matches: 8. The CDR3 here is CASSIRLAGVGNEQFF. In DNA, the CDR3 is TGTGCCAGCAGCATCCGACTAGCGGGAGTTGGCAATGAGCAGTTCTTC.

This clone came up a few times. This rearrangement joins TRBV4-3 to TRBJ1-2; no firm D call. The germline V gene has CDR1 LGHNA and CDR2 YSLEER. V was trimmed by 0 bases and J by 3 bases, leaving 17 bases between them. CDR3 length: 17 amino acids. The CDR3 region is CASSQDWQVDYYYGYTF. The CDR3 nucleotides are TGCGCCAGCAGCCAAGATTGGCAGGTAGACTACTACTATGGCTACACCTTC.

The rearrangement uses TRBV7-8 and TRBJ1-1; TRBD1 matches at 10 bases. V lost 4 bases, J lost 8 bases, and 7 bases stayed unmatched. CDR1 and CDR2 from the germline V gene are SGHVS and FQNEAQ. The CDR3 loop spans 14 amino acids. The DNA for the CDR3 is TGTGCCAGCAGCTACACCGGGACAGGGGCCGAAGCTTTCTTT. It translates to CASSYTGTGAEAFF.

The chain links TRBV4-3 to TRBJ2-6; a weak D match, TRBD1 (5 bases). CDR3 length: 16 amino acids. Per the germline V gene, CDR1 is LGHNA and CDR2 is YSLEER. Trimming left V 0 bases short and J 4 bases short, with 10 bases between. The CDR3 DNA follows: TGCGCCAGCAGCCAAGAAACAGGATCCGGGGCCAACGTCCTGACTTTC. Amino acids: CASSQETGSGANVLTF.

The CDR3 region has the DNA TGTGCCAGCAGCCCCCTGCTAGCGGTTAGAAACATTCAGTACTTC. It translates to CASSPLLAVRNIQYF. The chain joins TRBV27 to TRBJ2-4; 7 nucleotides align to TRBD2. The ends lost 6 bases at V and 6 bases at J; junction bases unmatched: 11. The CDR3 contains 15 residues. Germline V lookup: CDR1 MNHEY, CDR2 SMNVEV (reference sequence).

This rearrangement joins TRBV4-2 to TRBJ2-6; D is uncertain. In germline, CDR1 is LGHNA, CDR2 YNFKEQ. This CDR3 has 17 residues. Trimming cost V 0 bases and J 0 bases, with 9 bases left between them. CDR3 loop: CASSQDEEYSGANVLTF. Here the CDR3 DNA reads TGTGCCAGCAGCCAAGATGAGGAGTACTCTGGGGCCAACGTCCTGACTTTC.

The DNA for the CDR3 is TGTGCCAGTAGTTCGGACAGGAACGATGGAAACACCATATATTTT. The encoded protein is CASSSDRNDGNTIYF. This chain connects TRBV19 to TRBJ1-3; 7 nucleotides match TRBD1. Germline assignment: CDR1 LNHDA and CDR2 SQIVND (reference sequence). The CDR3 loop spans 15 amino acids. Germline trimming cut 5 bases from V and 3 bases from J; bases unmatched to any gene: 7.

CDR3 DNA: TGCGCCAGCCGGAGTGAAGGGGAGGGCAACACTGAAGCTTTCTTT. Protein sequence: CASRSEGEGNTEAFF. This chain connects TRBV5-1 to TRBJ1-1, with D perhaps TRBD1 (5 bases). The germline V and J ends were trimmed by 7 bases and 2 bases, with 18 bases remaining between them. Germline V gene lookup returns CDR1 SGHRS and CDR2 YFSETQ. CDR3 size: 15 residues.

The CDR3 here is CASRLNTGEQYF. The CDR3 DNA reads TGTGCCAGCAGACTTAATACTGGCGAGCAGTACTTC. V gene TRBV7-9 combines with J gene TRBJ2-7, with unresolved D. The CDR3 extends over 12 amino acids. Trimming took 6 bases from V and 6 from J, leaving 12 bases between them. Germline V gives CDR1 SEHNR, CDR2 FQNEAQ (reference sequence).